What follows describes a single T cell receptor beta chain. Its antigen remains unknown. The CDR3 extends over 14 amino acids. V dropped 8 bases and J dropped 4 bases, with 17 bases sitting between them. The data are from a study of blood T cells in healthy people across ages. Broader study findings: There were more naive CD4+ cells and higher diversity in long-lived donors than in aged donors.

It was with a sample-barcoded 5' primer and a J-beta primer mix that a second PCR of roughly 7 to 12 cycles was run. TCRdb reanalysed the 5' RACE reads using MiXCR and keeps one entry per CDR3 protein. The top ten clones hold 30% to 45% of a sample with about 640,000 distinct CDR3 sequences, roughly 50% of them seen once. The draw of peripheral blood yielded around 9.6 milliliters from each donor. The sequenced material came from blood. The TCR sequence derives from a man aged 60-69 years in good health. The chain carries TRBV12-3 or TRBV12-4 and TRBJ1-2; possibly TRBD1 for D (5 bases). The CDR3 spells CASARWAGSYGYTF. In DNA form, the CDR3 reads TGTGCCAGCGCCCGGTGGGCAGGGTCCTATGGCTACACCTTC.